This T cell receptor (beta chain) is from a study of siplizumab effects on memory and regulatory T cells. The CDR3 contains 14 residues. From germline, CDR1 is LGHNA and CDR2 YNFKEQ. V lost 6 bases to trimming and J lost 7 bases; unmatched junction nucleotides: 7. Method: immunoSEQ multiplex PCR; TCRdb's copy keeps in-frame clones and lacks some. The sample consists of about 100,000 clones, 75% to 95% of them appearing once. In the case of this clone: Its antigen is not identified.

The study, taken as a whole, reports: Unstimulated subsets captured only a minor fraction of alloreactive clones. The study did not confirm that proliferating Tregs from siplizumab cultures were suppressive. Versus over 25% in controls, the mappable alloreactive CD4+ clones averaged about 63% Treg-derived with siplizumab. An assignable naive or memory phenotype was lacking in roughly 75-97% of proliferating CD4+ or CD8+ clones.

The rearrangement uses TRBV4-2 and TRBJ1-4, with TRBD1 matching 8 bases. The sequencing sample was made of CD4+ T cells sorted from blood. The receptor's source is a human donor in good health. The CDR3 region is CASRPTGVGEKLFF. The CDR3 nucleotides are TGTGCCAGCAGGCCGACAGGGGTCGGTGAAAAACTGTTTTTT.